Presented here are 15 T cell receptor beta chains from one specimen sequenced in a study of tumor-infiltrating lymphocytes in localized non-small cell lung cancer. This table comes from immunoSEQ multiplex PCR, and its TCRdb copy is limited to in-frame clones, with some not included. This repertoire shows 10,000 to 15,000 clones, 65% to 90% found once; its top ten account for roughly 8.7%. Specimen: lung tumor tissue. These receptors all come from a human donor with non-small cell lung cancer.

The chain employs TRBV18 and TRBJ2-1; D could derive from TRBD1 or TRBD2 (5 bases each). CDR3 size: 15 residues. The germline V gene encodes CDR1 KGHSH and CDR2 LQKENI. The V end lost 0 bases, the J end lost 2 bases, and 8 bases lay between the germline ends. This chain's CDR3 is CASSPPGTPYNEQFF. The CDR3 nucleotides are TGTGCCAGCTCACCACCAGGGACCCCCTACAATGAGCAGTTCTTC.

The chain uses TRBV28 and TRBJ1-2; a possible D gene is TRBD1 (6 bases). The CDR3 runs to 16 residues. The germline V gene encodes CDR1 MDHEN and CDR2 SYDVKM. V shed 1 base and J shed 8 bases, with 20 bases lying between them. The CDR3 loop is CASSLYPRGATWGYTF. The CDR3 bases are TGTGCCAGCAGTTTATACCCTAGGGGGGCGACGTGGGGCTACACCTTC.

This chain connects TRBV5-1 to TRBJ2-7, with a possible D match to TRBD1 (7 bases). Germline V gives CDR1 SGHRS, CDR2 YFSETQ. The length of the CDR3 is 15 residues. The V end was cut by 3 bases, the J end by 3 bases, with 16 bases between. CDR3 nucleotides: TGCGCCAGCAGCTCGAACGCGGGACAGAACTACGAGCAGTACTTC. Its translation is CASSSNAGQNYEQYF.

The gene calls are TRBV19 and TRBJ1-1; D possibly corresponds to TRBD1 (6 bases). The V gene's germline CDR1 is LNHDA and CDR2 SQIVND (reference sequence). The CDR3 covers 16 residues. V was cut by 6 bases and J by 1 base, with 18 bases left in between. This chain's CDR3 is CASSPRRGGRNTEAFF. CDR3 bases: TGTGCCAGTAGCCCGAGGAGGGGGGGGCGGAACACTGAAGCTTTCTTT.

This CDR3 reads CASLRDRGGNYGYTF. Here the CDR3 DNA reads TGTGCCAGCCTCCGGGACAGGGGCGGGAACTATGGCTACACCTTC. V is TRBV6-1 and J is TRBJ1-2; 10 bases agree with TRBD1. The CDR3 is made up of 15 amino acids. The V gene end was trimmed by 8 bases and the J gene end by 2 bases; junction bases not matched to a gene: 8. Germline CDR1 and CDR2: MNHNS and SASEGT.

The chain joins TRBV12-5 to TRBJ2-1, with TRBD2 matching 9 bases. In germline, CDR1 is LGHNT, CDR2 FRNRAP. V lost 0 bases and J lost 6; bases outside the gene matches: 6. CDR3 size: 16 residues. The CDR3 DNA sequence: TGTGCTAGTGGTTTGGTACAGGCGGGAGGGATCAATGAGCAGTTCTTC. It yields the protein CASGLVQAGGINEQFF.

As concerns this clone: This CDR3 is also generated by other DNA sequences in the sample. V is TRBV2 and J is TRBJ1-2; D unclear. The V and J ends lost 7 bases and 1 base respectively, with 4 bases between them. CDR1 SNHLY and CDR2 FYNNEI come from the germline V gene. The CDR3 spans 11 residues. CDR3 loop: CASKFNYGYTF. CDR3 nucleotide sequence: TGTGCCAGCAAATTTAACTATGGCTACACCTTC. Full variable domain (rest looked up from reference TRBV2 and TRBJ1-2): EPEVTQTPSHQVTQMGQEVILRCVPISNHLYFYWYRQILGQKVEFLVSFYNNEISEKSEIFDDQFSVERPDGSNFTLKIRSTKLEDSAMYFCASKFNYGYTFGSGTRLTVV.

This rearrangement joins TRBV11-2 to TRBJ2-5; tentatively, D is TRBD2 (6 bases). This CDR3 has 15 amino acids. V lost 2 bases and J lost 5, with 15 bases in between. Germline CDR1 is SGHAT and CDR2 is FQNNGV. CDR3 sequence: CASSLLGTQRETQYF. DNA for the CDR3: TGTGCCAGCAGCTTATTAGGGACTCAAAGGGAGACCCAGTACTTC.

CDR3 nucleotide sequence: TGTGCCAGCGGGATAACAGGGATAAATGAAAAACTGTTTTTT. Translated: CASGITGINEKLFF. The chain joins TRBV7-9 to TRBJ1-4, with D possibly TRBD1 on 6 matching bases. Trimming removed 8 bases at V and 5 bases at J, with 15 bases between. Germline values: CDR1 SEHNR, CDR2 FQNEAQ (reference sequence). The length of the CDR3 is 14 residues. Complete variable domain (other parts from reference TRBV7-9 and TRBJ1-4): DTGVSQNPRHKITKRGQNVTFRCDPISEHNRLYWYRQTLGQGPEFLTYFQNEAQLEKSRLLSDRFSAERPKGSFSTLEIQRTEQGDSAMYLCASGITGINEKLFFGSGTQLSVL.

This rearrangement joins TRBV5-4 to TRBJ2-7, with unresolved D. CDR1 is SGHNT and CDR2 is YYREEE in the germline V gene (reference sequence). Trimming took 1 base from V and 0 from J, leaving 8 bases between them. The CDR3 contains 14 residues. The CDR3 region has the DNA TGTGCCAGCAGCTTGAGCGTGAGCTCCTACGAGCAGTACTTC. Its translation is CASSLSVSSYEQYF. The whole variable domain, remainder taken from reference TRBV5-4 and TRBJ2-7, is ETGVTQSPTHLIKTRGQQVTLRCSSQSGHNTVSWYQQALGQGPQFIFQYYREEENGRGNFPPRFSGLQFPNYSSELNVNALELDDSALYLCASSLSVSSYEQYFGPGTRLTVT.

This clone was seen only a few times. The rearrangement uses TRBV6-5 and TRBJ2-1, with D possibly TRBD2 on 5 matching bases. Looked up from germline, CDR1 is MNHEY and CDR2 is SVGAGI. The CDR3 sequence is 14 residues long. V gave up 6 bases and J gave up 3 bases, with 12 bases separating them. DNA of the CDR3: TGTGCCAGCAGAGCAGCGGACCTCTACAATGAGCAGTTCTTC. It encodes CASRAADLYNEQFF.

V usage is TRBV7-8 and J usage is TRBJ1-5, with 7 bases that match TRBD1. Looked up from germline, CDR1 is SGHVS and CDR2 is FQNEAQ. The ends lost 3 bases at V and 5 bases at J; junction bases unmatched: 10. There are 16 residues in the CDR3. CDR3 nucleotides: TGTGCCAGCAGCTTGGAGGCCGGACAGGCTTATCAGCCCCAGCATTTT. Translated: CASSLEAGQAYQPQHF.

J is TRBJ2-7 and V is TRBV27; 7 bases are shared with TRBD1. Germline V CDR1 and CDR2: MNHEY, SMNVEV (reference sequence). The CDR3 sequence is 13 residues long. J gave up 7 bases and V 5 bases, and 8 bases lay outside the gene matches. The CDR3: CASSPRQGLEQYF. For the CDR3, the DNA is TGTGCCAGCAGTCCGCGACAGGGTCTGGAGCAGTACTTC.

The chain carries TRBV5-4 and TRBJ2-5; 9 nucleotides align to TRBD1. The J segment lost 5 bases and the V segment lost 0 bases, leaving 5 bases of the junction unmatched. Per the germline V gene, CDR1 is SGHNT and CDR2 is YYREEE (reference sequence). The CDR3 has 15 residues. The CDR3 loop reads CASSLDRGQGETQYF. The CDR3 nucleotides are TGTGCCAGCAGCTTGGACAGGGGGCAAGGCGAGACCCAGTACTTC.

J is TRBJ1-2 and V is TRBV7-9, with 7 nucleotides matching TRBD1. Germline V lookup: CDR1 SEHNR, CDR2 FQNEAQ (reference sequence). The junction had 10 bases not matched to a gene; V was cut back by 4 bases and J by 8 bases. The CDR3 totals 14 residues. CDR3 DNA: TGTGCCAGCAGCTATTTACAGGGGTCTAACGGCTACACCTTC. Its protein is CASSYLQGSNGYTF.